This is a list of T cell receptor beta chains from one sample in a study of blood T cell repertoires in COVID-19. Here immunoSEQ multiplex PCR was the method, and the copy in TCRdb shows in-frame clones only, minus some. The data contain 140,000 to 150,000 clones, 85% to 90% of them seen just once; the ten biggest clones take up about 11%. Sequenced input: PBMCs or T cells enriched from blood (not recorded which). The source is a man aged 55 to 70 who had recovered from COVID-19. CDR3s include the opening cysteine and the closing phenylalanine or tryptophan. Fields, in order: D gene, clone size, V gene, J gene, CDR3 protein, CDR3 DNA. A D gene is named only where the DNA matches it firmly. A row's size may be missing; if present it is once, few, many or a size class.

NA	NA	TRBV7-7	TRBJ2-2	CASQRTVSGGELFF	TGTGCCAGCCAGAGGACAGTATCGGGAGGGGAGCTGTTTTTT
NA	once	TRBV29-1	TRBJ1-2	CSANTGSNYGYTF	TGCAGCGCGAATACAGGGAGTAACTATGGCTACACCTTC
NA	NA	TRBV18	TRBJ1-4	CASSPQQETNEKLFF	TGTGCCAGCTCACCACAACAAGAAACTAATGAAAAACTGTTTTTT
NA	NA	TRBV20-1	TRBJ2-1	CSASIKRAAILSYNEQFF	TGCAGTGCTAGTATAAAGAGAGCCGCCATTCTGTCCTACAATGAGCAGTTCTTC
NA	NA	TRBV5-8	TRBJ1-2	CASRLGLGVYGYTF	TGTGCCAGCAGATTGGGACTAGGGGTCTATGGCTACACCTTC
NA	NA	TRBV19	TRBJ1-5	CASSAPGGLGSNQPQHF	TGTGCCAGTAGTGCCCCCGGAGGGTTGGGGAGCAATCAGCCCCAGCATTTT
NA	few	TRBV10-2	TRBJ1-4	CASCKGVGEKLFF	TGCGCCAGCTGTAAAGGGGTGGGGGAAAAACTGTTTTTT
TRBD2	NA	TRBV27	TRBJ2-7	CASSLSWTSGGIEQYF	TGTGCCAGCAGTTTATCTTGGACTAGCGGGGGAATCGAGCAGTACTTC
TRBD1	NA	TRBV28	TRBJ1-4	CASGQGGLIEKLFF	TGTGCCAGCGGACAGGGGGGGCTTATTGAAAAACTGTTTTTT
NA	NA	TRBV3-1/TRBV3-2	TRBJ2-7	CASSQEGASYEQYF	TGTGCCAGCAGCCAAGAGGGAGCTTCCTACGAGCAGTACTTC
NA	NA	TRBV7-9	TRBJ2-7	CASSLAREQYF	TGTGCCAGCAGCCTGGCCCGCGAGCAGTACTTC
NA	few	TRBV6-5	TRBJ2-3	CASSYIHTDTQYF	TGTGCCAGCAGCTACATCCACACAGATACGCAGTATTTT
NA	few	TRBV28	TRBJ1-5	CASGLLMNQPQHF	TGTGCCAGCGGCCTCCTTATGAATCAGCCCCAGCATTTT
TRBD2	NA	TRBV6-1	TRBJ2-7	CASSEDGRTLSYEQYF	TGTGCCAGCAGTGAAGACGGGAGGACCCTCTCCTACGAGCAGTACTTC
NA	NA	TRBV2	TRBJ1-5	CASSENSSNQPQHF	TGTGCCAGCAGTGAAAACAGCAGCAATCAGCCCCAGCATTTT
TRBD1	NA	TRBV6-1	TRBJ1-2	CASSGTRTGDGYGYTF	TGTGCCAGCAGTGGAACAAGGACAGGGGACGGCTATGGCTACACCTTC
TRBD2	once	TRBV19	TRBJ2-7	CASSYKGGYEQYF	TGTGCCAGTAGCTACAAGGGAGGGTACGAGCAGTACTTC
TRBD1	NA	TRBV5-1	TRBJ1-5	CASSLRPQGAGWNNQPQHF	TGCGCCAGCAGCTTACGCCCACAGGGGGCGGGCTGGAACAATCAGCCCCAGCATTTT
NA	NA	TRBV6-5	TRBJ2-7	CASSYRSSTYEQYF	TGTGCCAGCAGTTACAGGAGCTCCACCTACGAGCAGTACTTC
TRBD1	once	TRBV28	TRBJ2-5	CASSKMGTGSRETQYF	TGTGCCAGCAGTAAAATGGGGACAGGGTCTAGGGAGACCCAGTACTTC
NA	once	TRBV4-2	TRBJ1-5	CASSQDPTDGRPQHF	TGTGCCAGCAGCCAAGATCCGACGGACGGGAGGCCCCAGCATTTT
NA	NA	TRBV7-8	TRBJ2-1	CASSSYRSSYNEQFF	TGTGCCAGCAGCTCCTACAGGAGCTCCTACAATGAGCAGTTCTTC
TRBD1	few	TRBV2	TRBJ1-2	CASMGRGASYTF	TGTGCCAGCATGGGCAGGGGGGCAAGCTACACCTTC
NA	NA	TRBV7-6	TRBJ2-3	CASSRGGLAVSTDTQYF	TGTGCCAGCAGCCGGGGTGGATTAGCGGTGAGCACAGATACGCAGTATTTT
NA	NA	TRBV15	TRBJ2-7	CATSRGGGSYEQYF	TGTGCCACCAGCAGAGGTGGAGGCTCCTACGAGCAGTACTTC
NA	NA	TRBV15	TRBJ2-7	CATSRGEAYSYEQYF	TGTGCCACCAGCAGAGGGGAGGCCTACTCCTACGAGCAGTACTTC
NA	NA	TRBV24-1	TRBJ1-5	CATSGTADQPQHF	TGTGCCACCAGTGGAACGGCGGATCAGCCCCAGCATTTT
NA	NA	TRBV5-1	TRBJ1-1	CASSATPHGERTEAFF	TGCGCCAGCAGCGCGACCCCGCACGGCGAGAGGACTGAAGCTTTCTTT
TRBD1	NA	TRBV5-3	TRBJ2-1	CARSLGDRGFNEQFF	TGTGCCAGAAGCTTGGGGGACAGGGGTTTTAATGAGCAGTTCTTC
TRBD2	NA	TRBV6-5	TRBJ2-3	CASLVPGGDTQYF	TGTGCCAGCCTTGTCCCGGGGGGAGATACGCAGTATTTT
NA	NA	TRBV5-4	TRBJ2-7	CASSSRQRPTYEQYF	TGTGCCAGCAGCTCCCGACAGCGCCCTACCTACGAGCAGTACTTC
TRBD1	NA	TRBV7-8	TRBJ1-5	CASSPPDREDQPQHF	TGTGCCAGCAGCCCACCAGACAGGGAAGATCAGCCCCAGCATTTT
TRBD1	NA	TRBV18	TRBJ1-5	CASSQGAAQPQHF	TGTGCCAGCTCACAGGGGGCGGCCCAGCCCCAGCATTTT
TRBD1	NA	TRBV29-1	TRBJ2-7	CSVEKGAADEQYF	TGCAGCGTTGAAAAGGGGGCGGCGGACGAGCAGTACTTC
NA	NA	TRBV9	TRBJ2-5	CASSVDPLTGSKRTQYF	TGTGCCAGCAGCGTAGACCCTTTAACAGGATCCAAGAGGACCCAGTACTTC
NA	NA	TRBV28	TRBJ1-4	CASKNGKLFF	TGTGCCAGCAAGAACGGAAAACTGTTTTTT
TRBD1	NA	TRBV18	TRBJ2-3	CASSPGQGADTQYF	TGTGCCAGCTCTCCCGGACAGGGGGCTGATACGCAGTATTTT
NA	NA	TRBV7-8	TRBJ1-6	CASSLALEANSPLHF	TGTGCCAGCAGCTTAGCGCTTGAGGCGAATTCACCCCTCCACTTT
TRBD2	NA	TRBV6-6	TRBJ2-3	CASSYPSGGADTQYF	TGTGCCAGCAGTTACCCTAGCGGGGGGGCAGATACGCAGTATTTT
TRBD2	NA	TRBV9	TRBJ2-1	CASSVEGSGGRAFF	TGTGCCAGCAGCGTAGAAGGTAGCGGGGGACGTGCTTTCTTC
NA	NA	TRBV28	TRBJ1-2	CASRPGVSNYGYTF	TGTGCCAGCAGGCCAGGGGTCTCTAACTATGGCTACACCTTC
NA	NA	TRBV12-3/TRBV12-4	TRBJ1-2	CASSLTGGHGYTF	TGTGCCAGCAGTTTAACAGGAGGGCATGGCTACACCTTC
NA	NA	TRBV20-1	TRBJ1-6	CSASPGNSPLHF	TGCAGTGCTAGTCCGGGAAATTCACCCCTCCACTTT
NA	NA	TRBV30	TRBJ1-2	CAASPPSRLYGYTF	TGTGCCGCTAGCCCCCCATCCAGGCTTTATGGCTACACCTTC
TRBD1	NA	TRBV7-8	TRBJ2-1	CASSLTRGSDEQFF	TGTGCCAGCAGCTTAACCAGGGGGAGTGATGAGCAGTTCTTC
NA	NA	TRBV30	TRBJ1-4	CAWNLQDNEKLFF	TGTGCCTGGAACCTGCAGGATAATGAAAAACTGTTTTTT
NA	NA	TRBV5-5	TRBJ1-4	CASSSRQEFNEKLFF	TGTGCCAGCAGCTCTCGACAGGAGTTTAATGAAAAACTGTTTTTT
NA	NA	TRBV27	TRBJ2-3	CASSSQYLDTQYF	TGTGCCAGCAGTTCCCAGTATCTAGATACGCAGTATTTT
NA	NA	TRBV27	TRBJ1-5	CASSFRGSNQPQHF	TGTGCCAGCAGTTTCCGGGGGAGCAATCAGCCCCAGCATTTT
NA	once	TRBV11-2	TRBJ2-3	CASSLVSQRGDTQYF	TGTGCCAGCAGCTTAGTGTCCCAGCGCGGGGATACGCAGTATTTT
NA	NA	TRBV9	TRBJ1-2	CASSPRAGITGGYTF	TGTGCCAGCAGCCCACGGGCGGGCATCACGGGTGGCTACACCTTC
TRBD2	once	TRBV3-1/TRBV3-2	TRBJ2-7	CASSLITSGGRVSYEQYF	TGTGCCAGCAGCCTCATTACCTCGGGCGGGAGGGTGTCCTACGAGCAGTACTTC
TRBD2	NA	TRBV11-2	TRBJ2-5	CASSSGGSYQETQYF	TGTGCCAGCAGCTCGGGGGGGTCGTACCAAGAGACCCAGTACTTC
NA	NA	TRBV3-1/TRBV3-2	TRBJ2-7	CASSTAYEQYF	TGTGCCAGCAGTACAGCCTACGAGCAGTACTTC
NA	NA	TRBV5-4	TRBJ2-1	CASSLSSSSYNEQFF	TGTGCCAGCAGCTTGTCGAGTTCCTCTTACAATGAGCAGTTCTTC
NA	NA	TRBV27	TRBJ1-2	CASSLGSTAQGGYTF	TGTGCCAGCAGTTTAGGGTCGACAGCTCAGGGAGGCTACACCTTC
NA	NA	TRBV18	TRBJ1-2	CASSPSGDGNYGYTF	TGTGCCAGCTCACCATCGGGGGATGGGAACTATGGCTACACCTTC
TRBD1	NA	TRBV6-5	TRBJ1-2	CASSPDRDNYGYTF	TGTGCCAGCAGTCCCGACAGGGACAACTATGGCTACACCTTC
NA	NA	TRBV30	TRBJ1-5	CAWSVSGVGLQHF	TGTGCCTGGAGTGTTTCGGGTGTCGGCCTCCAGCATTTT